This T cell receptor (beta chain) came from a study of shared clonotypes between healthy human individuals. The table lists this clone with a count of one. Germline CDR1 is SNHLY and CDR2 is FYNNEI. This CDR3 region has 12 residues. The germline V and J ends were trimmed by 6 bases and 2 bases, with 6 bases remaining between them. TCRdb's copy holds only in-frame clones and misses some; the assay was immunoSEQ multiplex PCR. The table includes about 480,000 clones, 60% to 80% detected once. The clonotype was recovered from a woman in her forties in good health. Some clones in this sample may be carry-over from other donors' samples. The sequencing input was PBMCs. The chain combines TRBV2 with TRBJ2-3; D call uncertain. In DNA form, the CDR3 reads TGTGCCAGCAGGGACGACACAGATACGCAGTATTTT. Residues: CASRDDTDTQYF.